These 25 T cell receptor beta chains were sequenced from one sample in a study of cytomegalovirus exposure and HLA in healthy donors. The primer mix had 60 Vbeta and 13 Jbeta primers. Libraries were prepared by immunoSEQ multiplex PCR; TCRdb keeps only in-frame clonotypes and omits some of them. The sample lists a few hundred thousand clones, under 80% occurring once. Sequences were obtained from PBMCs. These TCRs come from a girl aged 2-10 years in good health and CMV-seronegative.

The sample holds one count of this clone. The rearrangement joins TRBV4-1 to TRBJ2-1; possible D gene TRBD2, 6 bases. The CDR3 extends over 15 amino acids. Germline assignment: CDR1 MGHRA and CDR2 YSYEKL. Trimming removed 0 bases from V and 6 bases from J, with 12 bases in between. This CDR3 is CASSQDTGVGNEQFF. Written as DNA, the CDR3 is TGCGCCAGCAGCCAAGATACGGGAGTGGGCAATGAGCAGTTCTTC.

The J gene is TRBJ1-1, the V gene TRBV29-1, with a tentative D call TRBD1 (6 bases). Germline V gene data show CDR1 as SQVTM and CDR2 as ANQGSEA. Deletions cut 6 bases from V and 6 bases from J, with 14 bases between. The CDR3 has 12 residues. CDR3 residues: CSVDLGGSEAFF. As DNA, the CDR3 is TGCAGCGTCGATTTAGGGGGTTCTGAAGCTTTCTTT.

The chain couples TRBV4-1 to TRBJ2-5, with 8 bases that match TRBD2. Near its end, the DNA agrees better with TRBJ2-7, so the J call may be wrong. The CDR3 contains 15 residues. Germline V gene data show CDR1 as MGHRA and CDR2 as YSYEKL. The CDR3 bases are TGCGCCAGCAGCCAAGAGATCAGCGGGAGAAACGAGCAGTACTTC. Translating gives CASSQEISGRNEQYF.

The J gene is TRBJ2-7, the V gene TRBV4-1, with D possibly TRBD2 on 7 matching bases. Between the trimmed V and J ends, which lost 1 base and 3 bases, there was a span of 10 bases. CDR1 MGHRA and CDR2 YSYEKL come from the germline V gene. This CDR3 has 14 residues. The CDR3 DNA reads TGCGCCAGCAGCCAAGCGAGGGGGGGCTACGAGCAGTACTTC. Translating it yields CASSQARGGYEQYF.

V usage is TRBV5-5 and J usage is TRBJ2-1; no clear D. Germline CDR1 is SGHKS and CDR2 is YYEKEE (reference sequence). This CDR3 contains 13 residues. V lost 0 bases to trimming and J lost 6 bases, with 7 bases between them. The CDR3 loop is CASSLVVRNEQFF. The CDR3 coding sequence is TGTGCCAGCAGCTTGGTCGTCCGCAATGAGCAGTTCTTC. The whole variable domain, remainder taken from reference TRBV5-5 and TRBJ2-1, is DAGVTQSPTHLIKTRGQQVTLRCSPISGHKSVSWYQQVLGQGPQFIFQYYEKEERGRGNFPDRFSARQFPNYSSELNVNALLLGDSALYLCASSLVVRNEQFFGPGTRLTVL.

The chain combines TRBV6-6 with TRBJ1-5, with TRBD1 identical over 11 bases. The V gene end was trimmed by 6 bases and the J gene end by 7 bases; junction bases not matched to a gene: 5. Germline CDR1 MNHNY, CDR2 SVGAGI (reference sequence). The CDR3 runs 14 residues. The CDR3 nucleotides are TGTGCCAGCAGGCCCGGACAGGGGGCCCAGCCCCAGCATTTT. Translating it yields CASRPGQGAQPQHF.

The chain combines TRBV7-8 with TRBJ2-2, with 9 bases that match TRBD1. This CDR3 region has 18 residues. The J segment lost 0 bases and the V segment lost 3 bases, leaving 8 bases of the junction unmatched. Germline V gives CDR1 SGHVS, CDR2 FQNEAQ. The CDR3 is CASSFDPRQGANTGELFF. The DNA of the CDR3 is TGTGCCAGCAGCTTCGACCCCCGACAGGGGGCGAACACCGGGGAGCTGTTTTTT.

This chain joins TRBV5-1 and TRBJ2-1; 12 nucleotides line up with TRBD2. J gave up 1 base and V 0 bases, and 5 bases lay outside the gene matches. Germline V gene sequence: CDR1 SGHRS, CDR2 YFSETQ. The CDR3 contains 18 residues. The CDR3 here is CASSLGLAGVGSYNEQFF. CDR3 sequence (DNA): TGCGCCAGCAGCTTGGGACTAGCGGGAGTGGGGTCCTACAATGAGCAGTTCTTC. Full variable domain (rest looked up from reference TRBV5-1 and TRBJ2-1): KAGVTQTPRYLIKTRGQQVTLSCSPISGHRSVSWYQQTPGQGLQFLFEYFSETQRNKGNFPGRFSGRQFSNSRSEMNVSTLELGDSALYLCASSLGLAGVGSYNEQFFGPGTRLTVL.

This chain joins TRBV29-1 and TRBJ2-7; 9 bases agree with TRBD2. Losses at the gene ends were 0 bases for V and 4 bases for J; bases not matched to a gene: 10. The CDR3 has 16 residues. Germline CDR1 reads SQVTM; CDR2 reads ANQGSEA. The CDR3 nucleotides are TGCAGCGTTGAAGATCTTGAAGCGGGGGGACGTTACGAGCAGTACTTC. This translates into CSVEDLEAGGRYEQYF.

V gene TRBV19 combines with J gene TRBJ1-6, with 9 bases that match TRBD1. This CDR3 contains 15 residues. J gave up 7 bases and V 5 bases, and 6 bases lay outside the gene matches. In germline, CDR1 is LNHDA, CDR2 SQIVND (reference sequence). The CDR3 loop is CASSVRQGGNSPLHF. The CDR3 DNA follows: TGTGCCAGTAGTGTTCGACAGGGGGGGAATTCACCCCTCCACTTT.

This chain uses TRBV6-5 with TRBJ1-1, with D perhaps TRBD1 (6 bases). V was cut by 6 bases and J by 1 base, with 9 bases left in between. The germline gives CDR1 MNHEY, CDR2 SVGAGI. This CDR3 contains 13 residues. In DNA form, the CDR3 reads TGTGCCAGCAGGCCGACAGGGAACACTGAAGCTTTCTTT. Protein sequence: CASRPTGNTEAFF.

This clone was seen only a few times. Additional DNA sequences in this sample encode the identical CDR3. The chain links TRBV5-4 to TRBJ2-5; 8 bases fit TRBD2. The CDR3 contains 15 residues. V lost 0 bases, J lost 0 bases, and 1 base stayed unmatched. The germline CDR1 and CDR2 sequences are SGHNT and YYREEE (reference sequence). Written as DNA, the CDR3 is TGTGCCAGCAGCTTGGCGGGAGGGAACCAAGAGACCCAGTACTTC. Translated: CASSLAGGNQETQYF.

This rearrangement joins TRBV7-6 to TRBJ2-7, with 9 bases identical to TRBD2. The CDR3 spans 14 residues. V was pared by 1 base and J by 3 bases, with 1 base of the junction left unmatched. Germline CDR1 is SGHVS and CDR2 is FNYEAQ. CDR3 sequence (DNA): TGTGCCAGCAGCTTAGAACTAGCGGGCTACGAGCAGTACTTC. It yields the protein CASSLELAGYEQYF.

The V call is TRBV7-9, the J call TRBJ2-7; TRBD1 agrees at 7 bases. V shed 5 bases, J shed 7 bases, and the junction held 8 bases outside the gene matches. CDR1 SEHNR and CDR2 FQNEAQ come from the germline V gene (reference sequence). CDR3 length equals 13 residues. CDR3 sequence: CASSPQQGWEQYF. The DNA for the CDR3 is TGTGCCAGCAGCCCCCAACAGGGGTGGGAGCAGTACTTC.

This chain joins TRBV6-5 and TRBJ2-1; the match to TRBD2 covers 7 bases. V lost 4 bases to trimming and J lost 12 bases; unmatched junction nucleotides: 9. Germline values: CDR1 MNHEY, CDR2 SVGAGI. CDR3 length: 13 amino acids. The CDR3 protein is CASSSRGEGRQFF. Written as DNA, the CDR3 is TGTGCCAGCAGTTCCCGGGGGGAAGGGCGGCAGTTCTTC.

The CDR3 nucleotides are TGTGCCAGCAGTTTACAGGGCTCTGGCTACACCTTC. It yields the protein CASSLQGSGYTF. The chain uses TRBV6-6 and TRBJ1-2; tentatively, D is TRBD1 (6 bases). V was trimmed by 4 bases and J by 7 bases, leaving 10 bases between them. Germline assignment: CDR1 MNHNY and CDR2 SVGAGI (reference sequence). This CDR3 contains 12 residues.

The genes are TRBV9 and TRBJ2-2, with 8 bases matching TRBD1. This CDR3 region has 14 residues. CDR1 and CDR2 (germline): SGDLS, YYNGEE. After removal of 5 bases from V and 7 bases from J, the junction contained 7 bases not matched to a gene. DNA of the CDR3: TGTGCCAGCAGTGCGACAGGGGCGGGCGGGGAGCTGTTTTTT. Translation: CASSATGAGGELFF.

The chain has TRBV5-6 and TRBJ2-7, with D unresolved. Germline V lookup: CDR1 SGHDT, CDR2 YYEEEE. Trimming stripped 0 bases from V and 6 bases from J, with 4 bases between. The CDR3 has 11 amino acids. CDR3 residues: CASSLALEQYF. The CDR3 DNA is TGTGCCAGCAGCTTGGCTCTCGAGCAGTACTTC.

This clone was seen more than once but under ten times. The chain combines TRBV6-5 with TRBJ2-7; the match to TRBD1 covers 9 bases. The CDR3 extends over 14 amino acids. Trimming took 5 bases from V and 5 from J; bases not matched to a gene: 7. The germline V gene has CDR1 MNHEY and CDR2 SVGAGI. This chain's CDR3 is CASSPPGQGHEQYF. The CDR3 coding sequence is TGTGCCAGCAGTCCACCGGGACAGGGCCACGAGCAGTACTTC.

This clone has a handful of counts. The chain links TRBV5-1 to TRBJ2-1, with 13 bases aligning to TRBD2. V was pared by 4 bases and J by 4 bases, with 11 bases of the junction left unmatched. The CDR3 has 18 amino acids. Germline loops: CDR1 SGHRS, CDR2 YFSETQ. CDR3 sequence: CASSPTSGGAARYNEQFF. In nucleotides, the CDR3 is TGCGCCAGCAGCCCTACTAGCGGGGGGGCCGCGAGGTACAATGAGCAGTTCTTC.

The chain uses TRBV5-4 and TRBJ2-7; 9 bases match TRBD2. The V segment lost 4 bases and the J segment 2 bases; nucleotides outside the gene matches: 7. CDR1 is SGHNT, CDR2 YYREEE, per germline (reference sequence). This CDR3 region has 15 residues. This chain's CDR3 is CASSLFSGRAYEQYF. CDR3 nucleotide sequence: TGTGCCAGCAGCCTATTTAGCGGGAGAGCCTACGAGCAGTACTTC. The full variable domain, in which reference TRBV5-4 and TRBJ2-7 provide the parts outside the CDR3, is ETGVTQSPTHLIKTRGQQVTLRCSSQSGHNTVSWYQQALGQGPQFIFQYYREEENGRGNFPPRFSGLQFPNYSSELNVNALELDDSALYLCASSLFSGRAYEQYFGPGTRLTVT.

The chain couples TRBV28 to TRBJ1-1; 7 nucleotides match TRBD1. The germline CDR1 and CDR2 sequences are MDHEN and SYDVKM. The CDR3 is 13 residues long. V lost 10 bases and J lost 4; bases outside the gene matches: 9. CDR3 residues: CATLQGTSTEAFF. For the CDR3, the DNA is TGTGCCACCCTACAGGGGACTAGCACTGAAGCTTTCTTT.

This chain connects TRBV6-5 to TRBJ2-7, with 10 nucleotides matching TRBD1. CDR1 and CDR2 from the germline V gene are MNHEY and SVGAGI. This CDR3 is built from 15 residues. V was clipped by 2 bases and J by 6 bases; unmatched bases: 7. The CDR3 is CASSYRDRGTFEQYF. The CDR3 DNA reads TGTGCCAGCAGTTACCGGGACAGGGGTACATTCGAGCAGTACTTC.

This clone was detected a few times. The chain recombines TRBV19 with TRBJ1-5; 8 bases align to TRBD1. With 3 bases clipped from V and 4 bases from J, the junction kept 8 bases outside the gene matches. The CDR3 loop spans 16 amino acids. Germline CDR1 is LNHDA and CDR2 is SQIVND (reference sequence). This CDR3 reads CASSIVDRGWNQPQHF. As DNA, the CDR3 is TGTGCCAGTAGTATCGTCGACAGGGGTTGGAATCAGCCCCAGCATTTT.

This chain connects TRBV30 to TRBJ2-7; TRBD2 matches 13 bases. The CDR3 is 15 residues long. CDR1 and CDR2 from the germline V gene are GTSNPN and SVGIG (reference sequence). Trimming at V came to 0 bases and at J to 7 bases, leaving 6 bases not matched to a gene. The CDR3 nucleotides read TGTGCCTGGAGTGTAGGACTAGCGGGAGTCGGAGAGCAGTACTTC. The encoded protein is CAWSVGLAGVGEQYF.